These T cell receptor beta chains were read from a single sample in a study of T cells and copy number aberrations in small-cell lung cancer. The repertoire was sequenced with immunoSEQ multiplex PCR; TCRdb's copy has only in-frame clones and lacks some. Of about 370 clones in the sample, 90% were seen once. The source material was tumor tissue. The receptors here all came from a man aged 65 to 79 with small cell lung cancer. The CDR3 runs from the conserved cysteine through the conserved F or W. The D gene is left open where the match is weak. Size values are once, few and many counts, or a class for expanded clones, and some rows have none.

length: 11; size: -; V: TRBV7-6; J: TRBJ2-2; D: -; DNA: TGTGCCAGCAGCTTAACCGGGGAGCTGTTTTTT; CDR3: CASSLTGELFF
length: 16; size: -; V: TRBV14; J: TRBJ1-2; D: -; DNA: TGTGCCAGCAGCCAAGATCAGGGAGGCTCCAACTATGGCTACACCTTC; CDR3: CASSQDQGGSNYGYTF
length: 15; size: -; V: TRBV5-1; J: TRBJ2-7; D: -; DNA: TGCGCCAGCAGCTTGGCCGGGACTGCCGCCTACGAGCAGTACTTC; CDR3: CASSLAGTAAYEQYF
length: 14; size: once; V: TRBV6-1; J: TRBJ2-7; D: -; DNA: TGTGCCAGCAGTGAAGCACAAGGCACCAGCTCCCCGTACTTC; CDR3: CASSEAQGTSSPYF
length: 17; size: -; V: TRBV1; J: TRBJ2-6; D: -; DNA: TGCACCAGCAGACGAACAGGTGCACAAAGTCGGGCCAACGTCCTGACTTTC; CDR3: CTSRRTGAQSRANVLTF
length: 13; size: -; V: TRBV7-2; J: TRBJ1-1; D: TRBD1; DNA: TGTGCCAGCAGACAGGGGGCTGGGACTGAAGCTTTCTTT; CDR3: CASRQGAGTEAFF
length: 15; size: -; V: TRBV9; J: TRBJ1-1; D: TRBD1; DNA: TGTGCCAGCAGCGTAGATCAGGGGGTGGGCACTGAAGCTTTCTTT; CDR3: CASSVDQGVGTEAFF
length: 13; size: -; V: TRBV6-6; J: TRBJ2-7; D: -; DNA: TGTGCCAGCAGTTACTCAGGGTCTGACGAGCAGTACTTC; CDR3: CASSYSGSDEQYF
length: 18; size: -; V: TRBV4-1; J: TRBJ2-5; D: TRBD2; DNA: TGCGCCAGCAGCCAAGACCTAGCGGGGGGGGAGTACCAAGAGACCCAGTACTTC; CDR3: CASSQDLAGGEYQETQYF
length: 14; size: -; V: TRBV25-1; J: TRBJ2-1; D: -; DNA: TGTGCCAGCAGTGATGGAGGGAGAAGCGGTGAGCAGTTCTTC; CDR3: CASSDGGRSGEQFF
length: 14; size: -; V: TRBV11-2; J: TRBJ2-7; D: -; DNA: TGTGCCAGCAGCTTAGTAGGGGGCTCCTACGAGCAGTACTTC; CDR3: CASSLVGGSYEQYF
length: 16; size: -; V: TRBV11-2; J: TRBJ2-2; D: -; DNA: TGTGCCAGCAGCTTTGCGCCCGTCAGGGGTTCCGGGGAGCTGTTTTTT; CDR3: CASSFAPVRGSGELFF
length: 11; size: -; V: TRBV20-1; J: TRBJ2-2; D: -; DNA: TGCAGTACCCCGGACACCGGGGAGCTGTTTTTT; CDR3: CSTPDTGELFF
length: 17; size: -; V: TRBV6-1; J: TRBJ2-6; D: -; DNA: TGTGCCAGCAGTGACCATTATGCACAAAGTCGGGCCAACGTCCTGACTTTC; CDR3: CASSDHYAQSRANVLTF
length: 13; size: -; V: TRBV6-5; J: TRBJ2-4; D: -; DNA: TGTGCCAGCAGTGGTGGTGACAAAAACATTCAGTACTTC; CDR3: CASSGGDKNIQYF
length: 19; size: -; V: TRBV4-2; J: TRBJ2-7; D: -; DNA: TGTGCCAGCAGCCAAGATTATGACCCACCCGGAGGGACGTCCTACGAGCAGTACTTC; CDR3: CASSQDYDPPGGTSYEQYF
length: 18; size: -; V: TRBV28; J: TRBJ2-6; D: TRBD1; DNA: TGTGCCAGCAGTCTTCCCGGGACAGGGCCCTCTGGGGCCAACGTCCTGACTTTC; CDR3: CASSLPGTGPSGANVLTF
length: 13; size: -; V: TRBV10-1; J: TRBJ1-2; D: -; DNA: TGCGCCAGCAGTGAGAGTCCTGGACATGGCTACACCTTC; CDR3: CASSESPGHGYTF
length: 14; size: -; V: TRBV28; J: TRBJ1-5; D: TRBD1; DNA: TGTGCCAGCAGTTTAGACAGGGGATCTCAGCCCCAGCATTTT; CDR3: CASSLDRGSQPQHF